The entry below describes one TCR beta chain. The CDR3 extends over 17 amino acids. Trimming stripped 6 bases from V and 0 bases from J, with 19 bases between. Germline V CDR1 and CDR2: LNHDA, SQIVND (reference sequence). Clones were read by immunoSEQ multiplex PCR, and TCRdb kept only the in-frame ones, dropping some. The data contain under 20,000 clones, 80% to 90% of them seen just once; the ten biggest clones take up 10% to 15%. The data stem from a study of T cell clones after liver transplantation. The chain links TRBV19 to TRBJ2-3; a weak D match, TRBD2 (6 bases). Sequencing used CD8+ T cells from blood, obtained around 42 months after liver transplant. The sequence was collected from a human patient who received a liver transplant. Among the T cells, some may be from the graft donor. The CDR3 bases are TGTGCCAGTAGGCCCACGACTAGTCCTCTTAGCACAGATACGCAGTATTTT. Translation: CASRPTTSPLSTDTQYF.